Sequencing of this T cell receptor (beta chain) was carried out in a study of type 1 regulatory T cells. Looking at the study overall: T-allo10 is a Tr1-enriched, alloantigen-specific CD4 T cell product made in vitro. Study-wide results and limits: Compared with non-Tr1 cells, Tr1 cells showed a narrower TCR repertoire.

TCRdb redid the calling of the reads with MiXCR, one entry per CDR3 protein. The sample shows over 5,000 distinct CDR3 sequences, around 28% of them seen only once. This clonotype ranks as medium-sized. Its antigen is still unknown. Germline-derived CDR1 and CDR2 are SGHAT and FQNNGV. This CDR3 has 19 residues. The ends were cut back, 0 bases at V and 3 bases at J, with 22 bases in the middle. This receptor was identified in a human donor in good health. Sequencing input: cultured type 1 regulatory T (Tr1) cells, either the whole culture or a sorted fraction (not recorded which). The chain combines TRBV11-2 with TRBJ2-3; D possibly corresponds to TRBD2 (6 bases). The CDR3 region has the DNA TGTGCCAGCAGCTTAGAGTCCATCTGGGCGGGGTTGGGGACAGATACGCAGTATTTT. It encodes CASSLESIWAGLGTDTQYF.